Described below is a single T cell receptor beta chain sequence and its context. The authors prepared the TCRbeta library with unique molecular identifiers. TCRdb independently ran MiXCR on the PCR reads; one entry per CDR3 protein. The sample contains around 680,000 distinct CDR3 sequences, roughly 17% of which appear only once. This specimen belongs to a study of T-cell reconstitution after alpha-beta-depleted transplantation in children. CDR3 length: 14 residues. Trimming left V 3 bases short and J 7 bases short, with 13 bases between. The germline CDR1 and CDR2 sequences are SGHAT and FQDESV (reference sequence).

The clonotype was recovered from a human donor who donated a stem cell graft to a child with acute myeloid leukemia. The sequences come from PBMCs from the stem cell graft donor, collected from the stem cell graft. The chain employs TRBV11-1 and TRBJ2-1; weak D call: TRBD2 (5 bases). The CDR3 is CASSLAGKVNEQFF. The CDR3 DNA reads as TGTGCCAGCAGCTTGGCCGGGAAAGTTAATGAGCAGTTCTTC.